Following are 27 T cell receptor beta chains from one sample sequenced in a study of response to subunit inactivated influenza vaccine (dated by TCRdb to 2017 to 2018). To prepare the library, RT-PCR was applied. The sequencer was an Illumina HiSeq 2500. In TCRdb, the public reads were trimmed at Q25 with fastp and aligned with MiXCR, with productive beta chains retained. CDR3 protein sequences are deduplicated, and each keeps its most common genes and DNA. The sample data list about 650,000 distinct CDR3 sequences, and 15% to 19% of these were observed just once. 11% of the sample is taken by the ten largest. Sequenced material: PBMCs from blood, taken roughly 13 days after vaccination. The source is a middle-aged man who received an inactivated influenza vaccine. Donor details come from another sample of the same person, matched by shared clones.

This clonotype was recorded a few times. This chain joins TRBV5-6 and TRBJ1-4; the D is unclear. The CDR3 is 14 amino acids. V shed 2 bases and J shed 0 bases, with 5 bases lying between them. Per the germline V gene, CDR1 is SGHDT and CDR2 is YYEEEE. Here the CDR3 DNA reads TGTGCCAGCAGCTTTGGTGCAACTAATGAAAAACTGTTTTTT. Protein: CASSFGATNEKLFF.

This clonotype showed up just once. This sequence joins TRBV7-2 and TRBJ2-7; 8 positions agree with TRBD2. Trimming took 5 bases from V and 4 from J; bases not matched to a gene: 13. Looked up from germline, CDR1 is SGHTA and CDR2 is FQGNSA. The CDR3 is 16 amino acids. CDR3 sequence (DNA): TGTGCCAGCAGCCCGTCTTTCGGGAGGGCCGGTTACGAGCAGTACTTC. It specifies CASSPSFGRAGYEQYF. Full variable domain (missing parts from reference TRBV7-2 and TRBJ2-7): GAGVSQSPSNKVTEKGKDVELRCDPISGHTALYWYRQSLGQGLEFLIYFQGNSAPDKSGLPSDRFSAERTGGSVSTLTIQRTQQEDSAVYLCASSPSFGRAGYEQYFGPGTRLTVT.

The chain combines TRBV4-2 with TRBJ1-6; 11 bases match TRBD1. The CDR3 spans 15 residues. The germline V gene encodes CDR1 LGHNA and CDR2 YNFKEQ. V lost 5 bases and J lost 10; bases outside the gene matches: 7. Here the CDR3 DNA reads TGTGCCAGCAGCGAAAAGGGACAGGGGGACTCACCCCTCCACTTT. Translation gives CASSEKGQGDSPLHF.

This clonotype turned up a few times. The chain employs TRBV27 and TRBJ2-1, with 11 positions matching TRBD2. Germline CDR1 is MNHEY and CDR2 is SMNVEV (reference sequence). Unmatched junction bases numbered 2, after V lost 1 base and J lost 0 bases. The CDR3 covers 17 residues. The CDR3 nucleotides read TGTGCCAGCAGTTTATTCACTAGCGGGGGCTCCTACAATGAGCAGTTCTTC. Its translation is CASSLFTSGGSYNEQFF.

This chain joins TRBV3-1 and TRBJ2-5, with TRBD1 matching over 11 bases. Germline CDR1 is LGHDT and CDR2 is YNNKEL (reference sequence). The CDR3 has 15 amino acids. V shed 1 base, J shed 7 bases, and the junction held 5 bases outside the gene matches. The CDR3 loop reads CASSQGTGGSRTQYF. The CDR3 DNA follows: TGTGCCAGCAGCCAAGGGACAGGGGGCTCCCGGACCCAGTACTTC.

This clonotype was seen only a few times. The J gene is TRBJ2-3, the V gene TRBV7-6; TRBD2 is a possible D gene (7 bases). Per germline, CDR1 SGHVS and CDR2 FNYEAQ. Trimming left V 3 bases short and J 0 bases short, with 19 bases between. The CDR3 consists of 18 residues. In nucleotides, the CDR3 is TGTGCCAGCAGCTTGGTAACAGGGCTTAGCGGGAGCACAGATACGCAGTATTTT. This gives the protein CASSLVTGLSGSTDTQYF. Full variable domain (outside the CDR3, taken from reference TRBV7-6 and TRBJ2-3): GAGVSQSPRYKVTKRGQDVALRCDPISGHVSLYWYRQALGQGPEFLTYFNYEAQQDKSGLPNDRFSAERPEGSISTLTIQRTEQRDSAMYRCASSLVTGLSGSTDTQYFGPGTRLTVL.

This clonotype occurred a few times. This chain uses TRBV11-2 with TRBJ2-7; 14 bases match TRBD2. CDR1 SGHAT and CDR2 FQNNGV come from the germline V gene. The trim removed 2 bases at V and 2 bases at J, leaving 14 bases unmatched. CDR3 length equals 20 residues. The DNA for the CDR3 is TGTGCCAGCAGCTTACTGACTAGCGGGAGGGCCTTAGTGTCCACCTACGAGCAGTACTTC. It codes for CASSLLTSGRALVSTYEQYF.

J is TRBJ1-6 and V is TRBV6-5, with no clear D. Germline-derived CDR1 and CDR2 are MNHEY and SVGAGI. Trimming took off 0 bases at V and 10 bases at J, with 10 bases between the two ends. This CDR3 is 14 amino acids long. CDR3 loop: CASSYSDLRSPLHF. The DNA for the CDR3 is TGTGCCAGCAGTTACTCAGATCTTCGATCACCCCTCCACTTT.

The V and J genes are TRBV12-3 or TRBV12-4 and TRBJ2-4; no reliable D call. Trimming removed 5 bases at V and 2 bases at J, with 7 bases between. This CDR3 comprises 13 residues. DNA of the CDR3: TGTGCCAGCAGTCTGAATCCCAAAAACATTCAGTACTTC. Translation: CASSLNPKNIQYF.

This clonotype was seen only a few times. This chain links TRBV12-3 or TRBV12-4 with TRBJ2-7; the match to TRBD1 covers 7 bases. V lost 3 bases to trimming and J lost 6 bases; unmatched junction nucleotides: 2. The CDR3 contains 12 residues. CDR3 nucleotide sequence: TGTGCCAGCAGTTTTAACAGGGGCGAGCAGTACTTC. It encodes CASSFNRGEQYF.

CDR3 in amino acids: CASSNLALREQYF. For the CDR3, the DNA is TGTGCCAGCAGTAACTTGGCACTGAGAGAGCAGTACTTC. The V gene is TRBV6-2 or TRBV6-3, the J gene TRBJ2-7; D uncertain. The V and J ends lost 5 bases and 7 bases respectively, with 15 bases between them. The CDR3 loop spans 13 amino acids. Germline V lookup: CDR1 MNHEY, CDR2 SVGEGT.

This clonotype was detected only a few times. CDR3 loop: CASSPGQILAGLLDTQYF. CDR3 sequence (DNA): TGTGCCAGCAGCCCCGGGCAGATACTAGCGGGGCTTTTAGATACGCAGTATTTT. This rearrangement joins TRBV3-1 to TRBJ2-3; 10 positions match TRBD2. Germline CDR1 LGHDT, CDR2 YNNKEL (reference sequence). The CDR3 extends over 18 amino acids. The V segment lost 4 bases and the J segment 5 bases; nucleotides outside the gene matches: 15.

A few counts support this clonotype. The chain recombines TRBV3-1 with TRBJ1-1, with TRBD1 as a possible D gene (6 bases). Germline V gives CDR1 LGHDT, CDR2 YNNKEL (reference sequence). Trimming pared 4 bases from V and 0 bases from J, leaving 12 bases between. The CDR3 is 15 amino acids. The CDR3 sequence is CASSPGTLLNTEAFF. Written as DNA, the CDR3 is TGTGCCAGCAGCCCTGGGACACTTTTGAACACTGAAGCTTTCTTT.

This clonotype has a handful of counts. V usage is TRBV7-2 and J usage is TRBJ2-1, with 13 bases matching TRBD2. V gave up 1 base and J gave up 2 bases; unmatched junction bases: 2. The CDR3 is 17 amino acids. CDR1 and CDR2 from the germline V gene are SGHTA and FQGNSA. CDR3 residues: CASSLVGTSGAYNEQFF. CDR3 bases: TGTGCCAGCAGCTTAGTTGGGACTAGCGGGGCCTACAATGAGCAGTTCTTC.

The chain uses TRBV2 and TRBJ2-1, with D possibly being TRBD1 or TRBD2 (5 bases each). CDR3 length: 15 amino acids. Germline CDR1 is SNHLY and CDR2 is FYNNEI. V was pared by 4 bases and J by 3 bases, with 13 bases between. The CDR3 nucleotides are TGTGCCAGCAGTGTAACGGGACCCAGCTACAATGAGCAGTTCTTC. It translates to CASSVTGPSYNEQFF.

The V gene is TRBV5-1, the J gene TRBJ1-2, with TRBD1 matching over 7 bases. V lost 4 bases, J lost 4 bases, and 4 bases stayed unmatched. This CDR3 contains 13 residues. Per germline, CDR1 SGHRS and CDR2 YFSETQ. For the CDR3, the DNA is TGCGCCAGCAGCGGGGGACAGAGCTATGGCTACACCTTC. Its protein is CASSGGQSYGYTF.

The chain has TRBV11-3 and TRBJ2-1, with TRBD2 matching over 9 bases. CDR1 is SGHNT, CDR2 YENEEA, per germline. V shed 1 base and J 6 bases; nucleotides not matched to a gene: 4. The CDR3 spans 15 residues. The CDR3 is CASSLGLAEGNEQFF. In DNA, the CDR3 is TGTGCCAGCAGCTTAGGACTAGCGGAGGGCAATGAGCAGTTCTTC.

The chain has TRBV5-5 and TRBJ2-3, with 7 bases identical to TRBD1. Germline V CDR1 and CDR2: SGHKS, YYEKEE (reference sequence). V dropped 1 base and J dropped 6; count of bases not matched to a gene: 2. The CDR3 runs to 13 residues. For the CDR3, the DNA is TGTGCCAGCAGCTTGTCCAGGGGGGATACGCAGTATTTT. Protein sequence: CASSLSRGDTQYF. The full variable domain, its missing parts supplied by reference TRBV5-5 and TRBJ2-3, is DAGVTQSPTHLIKTRGQQVTLRCSPISGHKSVSWYQQVLGQGPQFIFQYYEKEERGRGNFPDRFSARQFPNYSSELNVNALLLGDSALYLCASSLSRGDTQYFGPGTRLTVL.

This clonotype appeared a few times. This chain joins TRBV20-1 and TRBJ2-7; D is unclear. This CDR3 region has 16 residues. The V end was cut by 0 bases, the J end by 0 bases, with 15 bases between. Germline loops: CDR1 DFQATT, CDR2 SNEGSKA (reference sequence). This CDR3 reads CSARDRFRGRSYEQYF. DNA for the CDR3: TGCAGTGCTAGAGATCGATTCCGCGGACGCTCCTACGAGCAGTACTTC.

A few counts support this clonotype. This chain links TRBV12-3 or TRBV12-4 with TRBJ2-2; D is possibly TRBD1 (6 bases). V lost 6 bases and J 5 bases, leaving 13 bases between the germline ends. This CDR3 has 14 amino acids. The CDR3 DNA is TGTGCCAGCAGGATAGGACAGAGAACCGGGGAGCTGTTTTTT. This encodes CASRIGQRTGELFF.

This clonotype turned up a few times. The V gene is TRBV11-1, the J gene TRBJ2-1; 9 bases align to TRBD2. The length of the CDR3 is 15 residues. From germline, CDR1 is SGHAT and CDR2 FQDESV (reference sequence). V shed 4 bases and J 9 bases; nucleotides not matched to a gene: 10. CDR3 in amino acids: CASSSELAGALEQFF. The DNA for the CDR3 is TGTGCCAGCAGCTCCGAATTAGCGGGAGCACTTGAGCAGTTCTTC.

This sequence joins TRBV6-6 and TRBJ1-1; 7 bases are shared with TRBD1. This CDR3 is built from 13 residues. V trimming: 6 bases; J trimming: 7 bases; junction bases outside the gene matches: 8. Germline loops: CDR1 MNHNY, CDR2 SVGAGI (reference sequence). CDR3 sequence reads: CASRPDRVLEAFF. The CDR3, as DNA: TGTGCCAGCAGACCAGACAGGGTACTTGAAGCTTTCTTT.

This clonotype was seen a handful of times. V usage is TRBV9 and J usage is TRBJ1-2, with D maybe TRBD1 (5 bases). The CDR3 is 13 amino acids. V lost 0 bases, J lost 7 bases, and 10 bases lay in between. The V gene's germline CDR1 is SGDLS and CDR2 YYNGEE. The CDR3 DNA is TGTGCCAGCAGCGTAGGGAGGGGTACTGGCTACACCTTC. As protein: CASSVGRGTGYTF. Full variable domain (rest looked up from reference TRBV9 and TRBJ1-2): DSGVTQTPKHLITATGQRVTLRCSPRSGDLSVYWYQQSLDQGLQFLIQYYNGEERAKGNILERFSAQQFPDLHSELNLSSLELGDSALYFCASSVGRGTGYTFGSGTRLTVV.

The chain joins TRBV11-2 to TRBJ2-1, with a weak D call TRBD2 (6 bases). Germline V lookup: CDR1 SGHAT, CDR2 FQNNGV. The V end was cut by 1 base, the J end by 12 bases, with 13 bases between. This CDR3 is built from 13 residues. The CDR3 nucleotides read TGTGCCAGCAGCTTAGGGGGAATCGGGGGGCAGTTCTTC. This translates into CASSLGGIGGQFF.

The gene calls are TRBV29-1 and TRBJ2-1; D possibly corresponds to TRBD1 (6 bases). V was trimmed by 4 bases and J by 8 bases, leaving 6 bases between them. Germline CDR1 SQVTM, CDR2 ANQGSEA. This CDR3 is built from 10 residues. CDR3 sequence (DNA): TGCAGCGTTGGGACAGATGAGCAGTTCTTC. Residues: CSVGTDEQFF.

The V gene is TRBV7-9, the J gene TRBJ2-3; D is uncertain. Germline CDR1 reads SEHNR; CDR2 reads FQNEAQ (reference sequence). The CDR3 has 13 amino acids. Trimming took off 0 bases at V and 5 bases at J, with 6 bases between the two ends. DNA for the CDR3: TGTGCCAGCAGCTTAGCGTTTCAAGATACGCAGTATTTT. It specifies CASSLAFQDTQYF.

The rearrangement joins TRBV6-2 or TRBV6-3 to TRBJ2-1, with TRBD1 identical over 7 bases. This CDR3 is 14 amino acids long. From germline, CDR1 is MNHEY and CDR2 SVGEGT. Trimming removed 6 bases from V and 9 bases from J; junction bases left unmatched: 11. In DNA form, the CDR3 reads TGTGCCAGCAGACGAGACAGGGCGCTGGGTGAGCAGTTCTTC. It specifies CASRRDRALGEQFF.